These T cell receptor beta chains were read from a single sample in a study of shared clonotypes between healthy human individuals. Produced via immunoSEQ multiplex PCR; TCRdb's table is partial and in-frame only. The repertoire holds approximately 2.4 million clones, with about 94% as singletons. Sequencing input: naive CD4+ T cells sorted from blood. Source of these receptors: a man aged 18 to 29 in good health. Both conserved end residues are trimmed from each CDR3. Each record gives: V gene, CDR3 protein.

v_call: TRBV2
cdr3_aa: ASIQGLAGNEQF

v_call: TRBV10-1
cdr3_aa: ASSRDRNTEAF

v_call: TRBV6-1
cdr3_aa: ASSGYMTGPFEQY

v_call: TRBV7-2
cdr3_aa: ASSQPFPSYERY

v_call: TRBV2
cdr3_aa: ASSVTGQGWRTDTQY

v_call: TRBV4-3
cdr3_aa: ASSRGTGGQADTQY

v_call: TRBV14
cdr3_aa: ASSQGQGLRQF

v_call: TRBV10-3
cdr3_aa: AISESGGGYT

v_call: TRBV7-8
cdr3_aa: ASSLYGAEGEQY

v_call: TRBV6-1
cdr3_aa: ASSEHSGGVREQY

v_call: TRBV6-5
cdr3_aa: ASREPLNTEAF

v_call: TRBV5-1
cdr3_aa: ASSFYSRGTGAKGYEQY

v_call: TRBV10-3
cdr3_aa: AIGMVYEQY

v_call: TRBV10-3
cdr3_aa: AISKQGEDTEAF

v_call: TRBV7-7
cdr3_aa: ASSGQNTGELF

v_call: TRBV28
cdr3_aa: ASSFPGSGF

v_call: TRBV28
cdr3_aa: ASSFTGSGNHEQY

v_call: TRBV4-2
cdr3_aa: ASSQDGTAALDQPQH

v_call: TRBV6-5
cdr3_aa: ASSRWSSGANVLT

v_call: TRBV5-8
cdr3_aa: ASLLAGGGEQY

v_call: TRBV11-2
cdr3_aa: ASSITVGPSGQY

v_call: TRBV9
cdr3_aa: ASSAQRTGELF

v_call: TRBV30
cdr3_aa: AWNTGLNSPLH

v_call: TRBV27
cdr3_aa: ASSLTRGTLPNTDTQY

v_call: TRBV27
cdr3_aa: ASSQQGDTQY

v_call: TRBV29-1
cdr3_aa: SARDPGPGETQY

v_call: TRBV2
cdr3_aa: ASSETFTQY

v_call: TRBV18
cdr3_aa: ASSFRDDNNSPLH

v_call: TRBV30
cdr3_aa: AWSDSEPMNTEAF

v_call: TRBV5-6
cdr3_aa: ASSLWGLAMVVEQF

v_call: TRBV7-2
cdr3_aa: ASSLQGTQY

v_call: TRBV11-2
cdr3_aa: ASSLAGGYQETQY

v_call: TRBV10-3
cdr3_aa: AIRQEDTIY

v_call: TRBV19
cdr3_aa: ATKISQDTNTEAF

v_call: TRBV11-2
cdr3_aa: ASSLAGTGGLREQF

v_call: TRBV29-1
cdr3_aa: SVGQGNQPQH

v_call: TRBV6-1
cdr3_aa: ASSAGTGANVLT

v_call: TRBV10-3
cdr3_aa: AIRPGPTGTDTQY

v_call: TRBV2
cdr3_aa: ASQGYTEAF

v_call: TRBV18
cdr3_aa: ASSPPQAPRAF

v_call: TRBV7-2
cdr3_aa: ASSLFLVRETQY

v_call: TRBV19
cdr3_aa: ASSMTVLETQY

v_call: TRBV7-3
cdr3_aa: ASSPAGGRDTQY

v_call: TRBV25-1
cdr3_aa: ASSEGWGTEAF

v_call: TRBV18
cdr3_aa: ASSPGFYNEQF

v_call: TRBV7-8
cdr3_aa: ATHGRIAGGTYEQY

v_call: TRBV5-6
cdr3_aa: ASSFLWGADTQY

v_call: TRBV9
cdr3_aa: ASSVGQGAPWTEAF

v_call: TRBV15
cdr3_aa: ATSRAQPGELF

v_call: TRBV10-3
cdr3_aa: AISESEGLAKNIQY

v_call: TRBV18
cdr3_aa: ASSPDRGYGYT

v_call: TRBV27
cdr3_aa: ASSPPTGRYEQY

v_call: TRBV27
cdr3_aa: ASSGQGAFYEQY

v_call: TRBV2
cdr3_aa: ASSPSGGYGEKLF

v_call: TRBV7-6
cdr3_aa: ASSLHGGEQY